This passage covers 29 T cell receptor beta chains from one sample sequenced in a study of shared clonotypes between healthy human individuals. Positively selected for CCR7, the CD45RO-negative cells used as naive CD8 cells excluded terminally differentiated effector memory CD45RA+ cells. Sequencing was performed with immunoSEQ multiplex PCR; in TCRdb, only in-frame clones are kept and a portion is missing. Here the sample spans about 2,100,000 clones, about 93% being singletons. Specimen: naive CD8+ T cells from PBMCs. These receptors originate from a man aged 18 to 29 in good health. Some clones in this sample may be carry-over from other donors' samples.

The chain's CDR3 is CASSLWGRGDYEQYF. Here the CDR3 DNA reads TGTGCCAGCAGTTTATGGGGGCGGGGGGACTACGAGCAGTACTTC. The chain has TRBV27 and TRBJ2-7, with 8 bases lining up with TRBD2. Trimming at V came to 1 base and at J to 3 bases, leaving 5 bases not matched to a gene. This CDR3 comprises 15 residues. CDR1 and CDR2 (germline): MNHEY, SMNVEV (reference sequence).

V and J are TRBV19 and TRBJ1-4, with unresolved D. Germline CDR1 LNHDA, CDR2 SQIVND (reference sequence). Deletions cut 6 bases from V and 0 bases from J, with 11 bases between. The CDR3 length is 15 residues. CDR3 loop: CASSTPLTTNEKLFF. The CDR3 bases are TGTGCCAGTAGCACCCCTTTGACAACTAATGAAAAACTGTTTTTT.

The CDR3 loop reads CASSPQGVKGYETQYF. Here the CDR3 DNA reads TGTGCCAGCAGCCCCCAGGGGGTAAAGGGTTATGAGACCCAGTACTTC. V is TRBV9 and J is TRBJ2-5; 7 nucleotides line up with TRBD1. The V segment lost 4 bases and the J segment 5 bases; nucleotides outside the gene matches: 14. The CDR3 runs 16 residues. Germline lookup yields CDR1 SGDLS and CDR2 YYNGEE.

This chain joins TRBV4-2 and TRBJ1-1, with TRBD1 as a possible D gene (5 bases). The ends were cut back, 0 bases at V and 3 bases at J, with 17 bases in the middle. CDR1 and CDR2 from the germline V gene are LGHNA and YNFKEQ. CDR3 length: 17 amino acids. The CDR3 region is CASSQDGEWVGDTEAFF. In DNA, the CDR3 is TGTGCCAGCAGCCAAGATGGGGAGTGGGTAGGGGACACTGAAGCTTTCTTT.

Comment on this clone: Other DNA sequences in this specimen translate into the identical CDR3. The chain links TRBV29-1 to TRBJ2-7, with D possibly being TRBD2 (5 bases). There are 12 residues in the CDR3. Germline V gene lookup returns CDR1 SQVTM and CDR2 ANQGSEA. V was trimmed by 3 bases and J by 3 bases, leaving 9 bases between them. The CDR3 nucleotides are TGCAGCGTTGAGACGGGAAGCTACGAGCAGTACTTC. It encodes CSVETGSYEQYF.

The chain carries TRBV29-1 and TRBJ2-7; no clear D. There are 14 residues in the CDR3. V was trimmed by 4 bases and J by 5 bases, leaving 18 bases between them. Per germline, CDR1 SQVTM and CDR2 ANQGSEA. CDR3 DNA: TGCAGCGTTGTGGGTAGGCCCCCAGTCGACGAGCAGTACTTC. Amino acids: CSVVGRPPVDEQYF.

This clone was counted only a few times. The chain has TRBV28 and TRBJ1-2; D is undetermined. There are 12 residues in the CDR3. The V and J ends lost 5 bases and 2 bases respectively, with 6 bases between them. Germline lookup yields CDR1 MDHEN and CDR2 SYDVKM. The CDR3 region is CASSPWNYGYTF. CDR3 nucleotides: TGTGCCAGCAGTCCATGGAACTATGGCTACACCTTC.

J is TRBJ2-1 and V is TRBV7-8; 8 nucleotides agree with TRBD1. The CDR3 is 15 amino acids. Germline values: CDR1 SGHVS, CDR2 FQNEAQ. V lost 5 bases, J lost 5 bases, and 8 bases stayed unmatched. This CDR3 reads CASSPGQGIHNEQFF. Here the CDR3 DNA reads TGTGCCAGCAGCCCCGGACAGGGCATCCACAATGAGCAGTTCTTC.

The rearrangement joins TRBV6-5 to TRBJ2-7; a possible D gene is TRBD2 (6 bases). Germline values: CDR1 MNHEY, CDR2 SVGAGI. V was pared by 2 bases and J by 3 bases, with 14 bases between. The CDR3 contains 15 residues. The CDR3 sequence is CASSYGDSGYYEQYF. In nucleotides, the CDR3 is TGTGCCAGCAGTTACGGGGACTCGGGATACTACGAGCAGTACTTC.

V and J are TRBV19 and TRBJ2-3; the match to TRBD1 covers 7 bases. Germline lookup yields CDR1 LNHDA and CDR2 SQIVND (reference sequence). The CDR3 is 16 amino acids. J was trimmed by 0 bases and V by 5 bases; bases with no gene match: 8. The CDR3 loop reads CASSAGTASSTDTQYF. The CDR3 bases are TGTGCCAGTAGTGCTGGGACAGCTTCTAGCACAGATACGCAGTATTTT.

The table lists this clone with a count of one. V is TRBV21-1 and J is TRBJ2-7; the tabulated D call, TRBD1, remains unverified against the DNA. TRBV21-1 is listed as a pseudogene. The CDR3 loop spans 15 amino acids. DNA for the CDR3: TGTGCCAGCAGCCCCCCGGGACAGGGATGTGGGGAGCAGTACTTC. Its protein product is CASSPPGQGCGEQYF.

Of note for this clone: Distinct nucleotide sequences in the sample also encode this CDR3. This sequence joins TRBV28 and TRBJ1-1; no clear D. The CDR3 length is 12 residues. CDR1 MDHEN and CDR2 SYDVKM come from the germline V gene. V dropped 3 bases and J dropped 5 bases, with 7 bases sitting between them. As DNA, the CDR3 is TGTGCCAGCAGTTTTCGAGGAACTGAAGCTTTCTTT. As protein: CASSFRGTEAFF.

The gene calls are TRBV4-1 and TRBJ2-7, with D unclear. The CDR3 loop spans 15 amino acids. Germline V CDR1 and CDR2: MGHRA, YSYEKL. Deletions cut 1 base from V and 7 bases from J, with 17 bases between. CDR3 region: CASSQAYGYSGEQYF. The CDR3 region has the DNA TGCGCCAGCAGCCAAGCTTACGGATACTCTGGAGAGCAGTACTTC.

This chain uses TRBV28 with TRBJ2-3; D gene ambiguous. Germline V CDR1 and CDR2: MDHEN, SYDVKM. This CDR3 is built from 15 residues. Trimming shortened V by 8 bases and J by 2 bases, and 17 bases separated the two germline ends. The CDR3 reads CASVMAWGSTDTQYF. In DNA, the CDR3 is TGTGCCAGCGTTATGGCTTGGGGTTCCACAGATACGCAGTATTTT.

CDR3 amino acids: CASSQLAGYYNEQFF. In nucleotides, the CDR3 is TGTGCCAGCAGTCAACTAGCGGGGTACTACAATGAGCAGTTCTTC. The chain has TRBV27 and TRBJ2-1, with 10 nucleotides matching TRBD2. Unmatched junction bases numbered 4, after V lost 5 bases and J lost 3 bases. Germline V gene lookup returns CDR1 MNHEY and CDR2 SMNVEV (reference sequence). The length of the CDR3 is 15 residues.

V and J are TRBV4-1 and TRBJ2-3, with 7 bases fitting TRBD2. CDR3 size: 18 residues. Unmatched junction bases numbered 13, after V lost 0 bases and J lost 4 bases. Per germline, CDR1 MGHRA and CDR2 YSYEKL. The CDR3: CASSQDTWSGGSPDTQYF. The CDR3 DNA follows: TGCGCCAGCAGCCAAGACACCTGGAGCGGCGGGAGCCCAGATACGCAGTATTTT.

CDR3 in amino acids: CATSRDRARGSPGGYTF. The CDR3 nucleotides are TGTGCCACCAGCAGAGATCGGGCCAGGGGATCCCCCGGGGGCTACACCTTC. The J gene is TRBJ1-2, the V gene TRBV15; TRBD1 is a possible D gene (6 bases). V was trimmed by 0 bases and J by 8 bases, leaving 22 bases between them. The CDR3 runs 17 residues. From germline, CDR1 is LNHNV and CDR2 YYDKDF (reference sequence).

This chain connects TRBV7-2 to TRBJ2-3; possibly TRBD1 or TRBD2 for D (5 bases each). The length of the CDR3 is 15 residues. Germline CDR1 is SGHTA and CDR2 is FQGNSA. V was pared by 2 bases and J by 2 bases, with 11 bases between. The CDR3 region is CASSLTRDPTDTQYF. The CDR3 bases are TGTGCCAGCAGCTTAACGAGGGACCCCACAGATACGCAGTATTTT. Full variable domain (rest looked up from reference TRBV7-2 and TRBJ2-3): GAGVSQSPSNKVTEKGKDVELRCDPISGHTALYWYRQSLGQGLEFLIYFQGNSAPDKSGLPSDRFSAERTGGSVSTLTIQRTQQEDSAVYLCASSLTRDPTDTQYFGPGTRLTVL.

The V gene is TRBV7-9, the J gene TRBJ2-1, with D perhaps matching TRBD1 (5 bases). The CDR3 sequence is 19 residues long. Germline V CDR1 and CDR2: SEHNR, FQNEAQ (reference sequence). V dropped 4 bases and J dropped 0 bases, with 22 bases sitting between them. In DNA form, the CDR3 reads TGTGCCAGCAGCTCATTACGTATCTTAAAGGGGTTCTCCTACAATGAGCAGTTCTTC. It yields the protein CASSSLRILKGFSYNEQFF. The variable domain in full, with the rest retrieved from reference TRBV7-9 and TRBJ2-1, is DTGVSQNPRHKITKRGQNVTFRCDPISEHNRLYWYRQTLGQGPEFLTYFQNEAQLEKSRLLSDRFSAERPKGSFSTLEIQRTEQGDSAMYLCASSSLRILKGFSYNEQFFGPGTRLTVL.

The rearrangement joins TRBV23-1 to TRBJ2-7; TRBD1 matches 9 bases. TRBV23-1 is sorted into the ORF group, with uncertain function. CDR3 length: 17 amino acids. Trimming cost V 4 bases and J 5 bases; bases outside gene matches: 15. CDR3 coding DNA: TGCGCCAGCAGTCCCTCTACCTCGGACAGGGGCCGGAACGAGCAGTACTTC. This codes for CASSPSTSDRGRNEQYF.

This chain uses TRBV6-6 with TRBJ2-1; no firm D call. This CDR3 has 11 residues. Germline V CDR1 and CDR2: MNHNY, SVGAGI (reference sequence). V lost 6 bases and J 10 bases, leaving 10 bases between the germline ends. This CDR3 is CASSPRYEQFF. CDR3 nucleotides: TGTGCCAGCAGCCCCCGTTACGAGCAGTTCTTC.

The chain is built from TRBV29-1 and TRBJ1-2, with D possibly being TRBD1 (5 bases). The CDR3 runs to 14 residues. Per the germline V gene, CDR1 is SQVTM and CDR2 is ANQGSEA. V was clipped by 7 bases and J by 4 bases, with 19 bases between them. The CDR3 here is CSADTGTISYGYTF. CDR3 nucleotide sequence: TGCAGCGCCGACACAGGAACGATCTCCTATGGCTACACCTTC.

The CDR3 DNA reads TGTGCCAGCAGTTTCCTAGCGGGGAGCTCCTCCTACGAGCAGTACTTC. This gives the protein CASSFLAGSSSYEQYF. The chain has TRBV28 and TRBJ2-7, with 9 bases matching TRBD2. The J segment lost 0 bases and the V segment lost 3 bases, leaving 6 bases of the junction unmatched. Per the germline V gene, CDR1 is MDHEN and CDR2 is SYDVKM. The CDR3 spans 16 residues.

On this clone itself: This CDR3 is also generated by other DNA sequences in the sample. This sequence joins TRBV6-1 and TRBJ2-7; possibly TRBD1 for D (5 bases). This CDR3 contains 13 residues. Germline CDR1 and CDR2: MNHNS and SASEGT. The V end lost 2 bases, the J end lost 2 bases, and 7 bases lay between the germline ends. CDR3 bases: TGTGCCAGCAGTGAAACAGGTCCCTACGAGCAGTACTTC. It encodes CASSETGPYEQYF.

J is TRBJ2-7 and V is TRBV9, with D tentatively TRBD1 or TRBD2 (6 bases each). This CDR3 has 14 amino acids. Trimming pared 0 bases from V and 4 bases from J, leaving 11 bases between. Germline V lookup: CDR1 SGDLS, CDR2 YYNGEE. CDR3 nucleotides: TGTGCCAGCAGCGTAGGTGAGGGGGGTTACGAGCAGTACTTC. Its protein product is CASSVGEGGYEQYF. The full variable domain, rest sourced from reference TRBV9 and TRBJ2-7, is DSGVTQTPKHLITATGQRVTLRCSPRSGDLSVYWYQQSLDQGLQFLIQYYNGEERAKGNILERFSAQQFPDLHSELNLSSLELGDSALYFCASSVGEGGYEQYFGPGTRLTVT.

The chain employs TRBV30 and TRBJ2-7; possibly TRBD2 for D (6 bases). The CDR3 length is 17 residues. V was trimmed by 6 bases and J by 0 bases, leaving 24 bases between them. Germline V gene data show CDR1 as GTSNPN and CDR2 as SVGIG (reference sequence). The CDR3 coding sequence is TGTGCCTGCACCCACTGCATGACGGGAGTGTTCTCCTACGAGCAGTACTTC. Its translation: CACTHCMTGVFSYEQYF.

This sequence joins TRBV29-1 and TRBJ1-5, with D hard to call. Between the trimmed V and J ends, which lost 1 base and 0 bases, there was a span of 4 bases. The CDR3 covers 13 residues. Germline V lookup: CDR1 SQVTM, CDR2 ANQGSEA. The CDR3 DNA sequence: TGCAGCGTTGAAGTGGATAGCAATCAGCCCCAGCATTTT. It yields the protein CSVEVDSNQPQHF.

V and J are TRBV27 and TRBJ2-7; D perhaps matches TRBD1 (6 bases). Germline V CDR1 and CDR2: MNHEY, SMNVEV (reference sequence). This CDR3 is built from 14 residues. V was cut by 4 bases and J by 2 bases, with 12 bases left in between. The CDR3 protein is CASSYRGQTYEQYF. CDR3 DNA: TGTGCCAGCAGTTATAGAGGACAGACCTACGAGCAGTACTTC.

This clone occurred once. The chain links TRBV5-6 to TRBJ2-5, with 11 positions matching TRBD2. The DNA matches TRBJ2-7 better at its end, which makes the J call doubtful. CDR1 is SGHDT and CDR2 is YYEEEE in the germline V gene. This CDR3 has 14 amino acids. The CDR3 loop is CASSFSGRGYEQYF. The CDR3 DNA reads TGTGCCAGCAGCTTTAGCGGGAGGGGCTACGAGCAGTACTTC.